One T cell receptor beta chain is described in this entry. Its antigen specificity is not known. The junction departs from the called germline gene at one end, perhaps through a read error. The CDR3 starts with the cysteine, ends with the phenylalanine, and has 13 residues. This entry keeps only the CDR3 DNA: 39 bases, framed from base 1. Reading the germline V gene (reference sequence) gives CDR1 LNHDA and CDR2 SQIVND. The data belong to a study of cytomegalovirus exposure and HLA in healthy donors (dated by TCRdb to the late 2010s). Some background on the complete study: According to a later analysis, the approximately 120 validation repertoires were produced on the same platform as the 666 repertoires of the first cohort. The study was designed to test whether signatures of past pathogen exposure could be identified by cataloging public T cell receptors. In addition to the first cohort of 666 subjects, a separate validation cohort of approximately 130 different subjects was used. High-throughput TCR immunosequencing, statistical association of individual TCRs with disease status, and machine learning were combined to predict cytomegalovirus infection status.

Donors formed part of the validation cohort, which comprised some 120 subjects and was distinct from the first cohort of 670 or so subjects. The method was the immunoSEQ multiplex PCR assay. Processing in the source paper ran as follows. A statistical classification framework was developed to diagnose cytomegalovirus status using the catalog of TCR beta chain sequences. TCRdb limited this immuneACCESS table to in-frame rearrangements with V and J called. A share of clones is missing; checked studies link under half to unresolved V genes, and the rest is unexplained. V, J and clone size were drawn from that table, and D and trimming were deduced from the DNA. The sample yields 100,000 to 150,000 clones; over 90% were counted once. The ten largest clonotypes hold less than 1.5% of the sample. Findings and caveats that apply to the study as a whole: The authors suggested that the approach could potentially be extended to other disease states and immunological phenotypes. In the study, some 180 TCR beta chains were listed as associated with cytomegalovirus. A few of the identified cytomegalovirus-associated TCR beta chains were confirmed in vitro to be specific for cytomegalovirus antigens. The classifier was reported to diagnose cytomegalovirus status with high specificity and sensitivity in both the original cohort and the validation cohort. The validation cohort had no HLA typing available for a later analysis, so co-occurrence within that cohort was assessed over all 120 or so repertoires. While some public TCRs were present in many individuals, most TCR sequences turned up only very rarely across donors. Of the cluster scores, approximately 95% were above 0 in a later analysis, which found that TCRs clustered in the first cohort also tended to co-occur in the 90 to 150 validation repertoires.

The clonotype comes from a woman younger than 30 in good health and CMV-seronegative. Material for sequencing was PBMCs. The chain joins TRBV19 to TRBJ1-1; TRBD1 might be the D gene, on 5 matching bases. The CDR3 protein is CASSIDRVGPEVF. The DNA is as follows: TGTGCCAGTAGTATAGACAGGGTTGGTCCGGAAGTATTT.